The rows below give T cell receptor beta chains drawn from one sample of a study of neurological immune-mediated disorders. MiXCR, applied by TCRdb to the 5' RACE reads, yields one record per CDR3 protein. The sample contains 65,000 to 70,000 distinct CDR3 sequences, 3.5% to 5% of which appear only once. Sequencing used PBMCs. The receptors derive from a man aged 25 to 40 with multiple sclerosis. Both conserved end residues are part of each CDR3. The D gene is left open where the match is weak. The size of a clone is reported for some rows only, either as once, few or many, or as a class for expanded clones.

D gene: .; J gene: TRBJ1-2; V gene: TRBV3-1; clone size: many; CDR3 protein: CASSQRTAEPYGYTF; CDR3 DNA: TGTGCCAGCAGCCAGAGGACAGCAGAACCCTATGGCTACACCTTC
D gene: TRBD2; J gene: TRBJ2-3; V gene: TRBV2; clone size: many; CDR3 protein: CASLISGGARTDTQYF; CDR3 DNA: TGTGCCAGCCTTATTAGCGGGGGGGCCAGGACAGATACGCAGTATTTT
D gene: TRBD2; J gene: TRBJ2-3; V gene: TRBV20-1; clone size: many; CDR3 protein: CSAPGTSGGRTSTDTQYF; CDR3 DNA: TGCAGTGCTCCCGGGACTAGCGGGGGGCGCACTAGCACAGATACGCAGTATTTT
D gene: .; J gene: TRBJ1-1; V gene: TRBV14; clone size: .; CDR3 protein: CASSQYQGSEAFF; CDR3 DNA: TGTGCCAGCAGCCAATACCAGGGGAGTGAAGCTTTCTTT
D gene: TRBD1; J gene: TRBJ2-3; V gene: TRBV12-3/TRBV12-4; clone size: many; CDR3 protein: CASSSPGQGADTQYF; CDR3 DNA: TGTGCCAGCAGTTCACCGGGACAGGGGGCAGATACGCAGTATTTT
D gene: .; J gene: TRBJ1-6; V gene: TRBV4-3; clone size: few; CDR3 protein: CASSQDISNSPLNF; CDR3 DNA: TGCGCCAGCAGCCAAGATATAAGCAATTCACCCCTCAACTTT
D gene: .; J gene: TRBJ2-3; V gene: TRBV29-1; clone size: many; CDR3 protein: CSGDRTDTQYF; CDR3 DNA: TGCAGCGGGGACCGAACAGATACGCAGTATTTT
D gene: TRBD2; J gene: TRBJ2-1; V gene: TRBV11-2; clone size: many; CDR3 protein: CASSLGRGGSYNEQFF; CDR3 DNA: TGTGCCAGCAGCTTAGGGCGGGGGGGATCCTACAATGAGCAGTTCTTC
D gene: .; J gene: TRBJ1-1; V gene: TRBV7-8; clone size: few; CDR3 protein: CASSLVMNTEAFF; CDR3 DNA: TGTGCCAGCAGCTTAGTTATGAACACTGAAGCTTTCTTT
D gene: .; J gene: TRBJ2-1; V gene: TRBV6-2/TRBV6-3; clone size: many; CDR3 protein: CASSYEGGSYNEQFF; CDR3 DNA: TGTGCCAGCAGTTACGAAGGGGGTTCCTACAATGAGCAGTTCTTC
D gene: .; J gene: TRBJ1-1; V gene: TRBV7-2; clone size: many; CDR3 protein: CASSLGGVVTEAFF; CDR3 DNA: TGTGCCAGCAGCTTAGGGGGTGTAGTGACTGAAGCTTTCTTT
D gene: .; J gene: TRBJ2-2; V gene: TRBV9; clone size: many; CDR3 protein: CASSVGANTGELFF; CDR3 DNA: TGTGCCAGCAGCGTTGGTGCGAACACCGGGGAGCTGTTTTTT
D gene: .; J gene: TRBJ1-4; V gene: TRBV20-1; clone size: many; CDR3 protein: CSALRAINEKLFF; CDR3 DNA: TGCAGTGCTCTCCGGGCGATTAATGAAAAACTGTTTTTT
D gene: .; J gene: TRBJ1-6; V gene: TRBV7-9; clone size: .; CDR3 protein: CASSPMQGSPLHF; CDR3 DNA: TGTGCCAGCAGCCCCATGCAGGGGTCACCCCTCCACTTT
D gene: .; J gene: TRBJ1-5; V gene: TRBV20-1; clone size: many; CDR3 protein: CSARDLATFGGQPQHF; CDR3 DNA: TGCAGTGCTAGAGATTTGGCAACCTTTGGCGGTCAGCCCCAGCATTTT
D gene: .; J gene: TRBJ1-5; V gene: TRBV5-6; clone size: few; CDR3 protein: CASSPGGGQPQHF; CDR3 DNA: TGTGCCAGCAGCCCCGGGGGGGGTCAGCCCCAGCATTTT
D gene: .; J gene: TRBJ1-5; V gene: TRBV7-3; clone size: many; CDR3 protein: CASSLTSGQPQHF; CDR3 DNA: TGTGCCAGCAGCTTAACATCGGGTCAGCCCCAGCATTTT
D gene: .; J gene: TRBJ2-1; V gene: TRBV30; clone size: many; CDR3 protein: CAWTPLGEEFF; CDR3 DNA: TGTGCCTGGACCCCTCTTGGGGAGGAGTTCTTC
D gene: .; J gene: TRBJ2-5; V gene: TRBV6-2/TRBV6-3; clone size: many; CDR3 protein: CASSRTEQETQYF; CDR3 DNA: TGTGCCAGCAGCCGAACGGAACAAGAGACCCAGTACTTC
D gene: .; J gene: TRBJ1-2; V gene: TRBV9; clone size: many; CDR3 protein: CASSVPSQGGWYGYTF; CDR3 DNA: TGTGCCAGCAGCGTACCGTCACAGGGTGGTTGGTATGGCTACACCTTC
D gene: .; J gene: TRBJ2-3; V gene: TRBV20-1; clone size: .; CDR3 protein: CSASRGSWGTDTQYF; CDR3 DNA: TGCAGTGCTAGTAGGGGATCCTGGGGGACAGATACGCAGTATTTT
D gene: .; J gene: TRBJ2-5; V gene: TRBV11-2; clone size: many; CDR3 protein: CASSFTGGQQETQYF; CDR3 DNA: TGTGCCAGCAGCTTTACGGGGGGCCAACAAGAGACCCAGTACTTC
D gene: TRBD1; J gene: TRBJ2-3; V gene: TRBV5-1; clone size: many; CDR3 protein: CASGLGTGDTDTQYF; CDR3 DNA: TGCGCCAGCGGACTCGGGACAGGGGACACAGATACGCAGTATTTT
D gene: .; J gene: TRBJ2-5; V gene: TRBV20-1; clone size: many; CDR3 protein: CSARNDRQETQYF; CDR3 DNA: TGCAGTGCTAGAAACGACAGGCAAGAGACCCAGTACTTC
D gene: .; J gene: TRBJ1-5; V gene: TRBV6-1; clone size: many; CDR3 protein: CASSERSGQGNQPQHF; CDR3 DNA: TGTGCCAGCAGTGAACGAAGTGGTCAGGGCAATCAGCCCCAGCATTTT
D gene: .; J gene: TRBJ2-3; V gene: TRBV20-1; clone size: many; CDR3 protein: CSAWVRPGGPDTQYF; CDR3 DNA: TGCAGTGCTTGGGTCCGCCCCGGGGGGCCAGATACGCAGTATTTT
D gene: .; J gene: TRBJ2-2; V gene: TRBV6-4; clone size: many; CDR3 protein: CASSRGSNTGELFF; CDR3 DNA: TGTGCCAGCTCACGGGGGTCGAACACCGGGGAGCTGTTTTTT
D gene: .; J gene: TRBJ2-5; V gene: TRBV20-1; clone size: .; CDR3 protein: CSAKSLRGEETQYF; CDR3 DNA: TGCAGTGCTAAGTCCCTACGCGGGGAAGAGACCCAGTACTTC
D gene: .; J gene: TRBJ2-2; V gene: TRBV5-1; clone size: many; CDR3 protein: CASSFTGTTGELFF; CDR3 DNA: TGCGCCAGCAGCTTTACAGGGACCACCGGGGAGCTGTTTTTT
D gene: .; J gene: TRBJ2-1; V gene: TRBV18; clone size: few; CDR3 protein: CASLTLALGLSSYNEQFF; CDR3 DNA: TGTGCCAGCTTAACATTGGCCCTGGGGCTGAGCTCCTACAATGAGCAGTTCTTC
D gene: TRBD2; J gene: TRBJ2-1; V gene: TRBV5-5; clone size: many; CDR3 protein: CASSHRPGLAGPNEQFF; CDR3 DNA: TGTGCCAGCAGCCATAGGCCGGGACTAGCGGGACCCAATGAGCAGTTCTTC
D gene: TRBD1; J gene: TRBJ1-1; V gene: TRBV20-1; clone size: few; CDR3 protein: CSARDGGQDTEAFF; CDR3 DNA: TGCAGTGCTAGGGACGGGGGACAGGACACTGAAGCTTTCTTT
D gene: TRBD1; J gene: TRBJ1-1; V gene: TRBV9; clone size: many; CDR3 protein: CASSAQRTGAEAFF; CDR3 DNA: TGTGCCAGCAGCGCTCAGCGTACAGGGGCTGAAGCTTTCTTT
D gene: TRBD1; J gene: TRBJ2-3; V gene: TRBV20-1; clone size: many; CDR3 protein: CSADGTGGLDTQYF; CDR3 DNA: TGCAGTGCCGACGGGACAGGGGGGTTAGATACGCAGTATTTT
D gene: .; J gene: TRBJ2-7; V gene: TRBV27; clone size: .; CDR3 protein: CASSLFPSSDEQYF; CDR3 DNA: TGTGCCAGCAGTTTATTTCCTTCGTCGGACGAGCAGTACTTC
D gene: TRBD1; J gene: TRBJ1-2; V gene: TRBV7-9; clone size: many; CDR3 protein: CASSLVLSTGGGYTF; CDR3 DNA: TGTGCCAGCAGCTTGGTATTGTCGACAGGGGGAGGCTACACCTTC
D gene: .; J gene: TRBJ1-4; V gene: TRBV6-6; clone size: many; CDR3 protein: CASGLGVGGYNEKLFF; CDR3 DNA: TGTGCCAGCGGCCTAGGGGTCGGAGGCTATAATGAAAAACTGTTTTTT
D gene: .; J gene: TRBJ2-3; V gene: TRBV21-1; clone size: many; CDR3 protein: CASSNSGTSTDTQYF; CDR3 DNA: TGTGCCAGCAGCAATTCGGGGACTAGCACAGATACGCAGTATTTT
D gene: .; J gene: TRBJ1-2; V gene: TRBV5-1; clone size: many; CDR3 protein: CASRPLADSSHGYTF; CDR3 DNA: TGCGCCAGCAGACCGTTAGCGGACTCGTCACATGGCTACACCTTC
D gene: TRBD2; J gene: TRBJ2-7; V gene: TRBV25-1; clone size: many; CDR3 protein: CASSELSSGYSYEQYF; CDR3 DNA: TGTGCCAGCAGTGAATTATCTAGCGGGTACTCCTACGAGCAGTACTTC
D gene: TRBD2; J gene: TRBJ2-5; V gene: TRBV7-3; clone size: many; CDR3 protein: CASSLEGSGGSETQYF; CDR3 DNA: TGTGCCAGCAGCTTAGAGGGTAGCGGGGGCTCAGAGACCCAGTACTTC
D gene: .; J gene: TRBJ2-2; V gene: TRBV6-2/TRBV6-3; clone size: many; CDR3 protein: CASRAGGADTGELFF; CDR3 DNA: TGTGCCAGCAGAGCAGGGGGGGCCGACACCGGGGAGCTGTTTTTT
D gene: .; J gene: TRBJ2-5; V gene: TRBV5-1; clone size: many; CDR3 protein: CASSGQGFGETQYF; CDR3 DNA: TGCGCCAGCAGCGGCCAGGGGTTTGGGGAGACCCAGTACTTC
D gene: .; J gene: TRBJ1-5; V gene: TRBV20-1; clone size: few; CDR3 protein: CSAREGGSGNQPQHF; CDR3 DNA: TGCAGTGCTAGAGAGGGGGGATCGGGCAATCAGCCCCAGCATTTT